What follows are 22 T cell receptor beta chains derived from one specimen sequenced in a study of blood T cell repertoires in COVID-19. TCRdb's table, derived via immunoSEQ multiplex PCR, lists solely in-frame clones and lacks some. This sample yields about 320,000 clones, of which roughly 90% are seen a single time; 8% to 9% belongs to the top ten. Sequencing was performed on PBMCs or T cells enriched from blood (not recorded which). The receptors come from a woman between 18 and 30 years old who had recovered from COVID-19.

The V and J genes are TRBV7-2 and TRBJ1-5; a possible D gene is TRBD1 (5 bases). CDR3 length equals 17 residues. Trimming cost V 1 base and J 3 bases, with 16 bases left between them. Germline V CDR1 and CDR2: SGHTA, FQGNSA. CDR3 residues: CASSLVLSGGLNQPQHF. DNA of the CDR3: TGTGCCAGCAGCTTAGTTCTGTCGGGGGGACTCAATCAGCCCCAGCATTTT.

The V gene is TRBV30, the J gene TRBJ1-3, with D perhaps matching TRBD1 (5 bases). Deletions cut 0 bases from V and 4 bases from J, with 16 bases between. Germline CDR1 is GTSNPN and CDR2 is SVGIG (reference sequence). The CDR3 has 16 residues. CDR3 coding DNA: TGTGCCTGGAGTGTACCTTCCGGGGGATTCGGAAACACCATATATTTT. Translation gives CAWSVPSGGFGNTIYF.

This chain connects TRBV7-8 to TRBJ1-2; the D gene is possibly TRBD1 (5 bases). Trimming took off 2 bases at V and 2 bases at J, with 9 bases between the two ends. Germline loops: CDR1 SGHVS, CDR2 FQNEAQ. The CDR3 consists of 14 residues. The CDR3 here is CASSLRAGNYGYTF. CDR3 sequence (DNA): TGTGCCAGCAGCTTAAGAGCAGGGAACTATGGCTACACCTTC.

This rearrangement joins TRBV18 to TRBJ1-6; D possibly corresponds to TRBD1 (6 bases). V gave up 6 bases and J gave up 7 bases, with 16 bases separating them. Per the germline V gene, CDR1 is KGHSH and CDR2 is LQKENI. The CDR3 contains 15 residues. The CDR3 DNA reads TGTGCCAGCTCCCGATCGGACGGACAGAATTCACCCCTCCACTTT. Protein sequence: CASSRSDGQNSPLHF.

The chain combines TRBV11-2 with TRBJ2-1; the match to TRBD2 covers 9 bases. V was pared by 4 bases and J by 1 base, with 2 bases of the junction left unmatched. The CDR3 is 15 amino acids. Per the germline V gene, CDR1 is SGHAT and CDR2 is FQNNGV. CDR3 nucleotides: TGTGCCAGCAGCTCGGGACTAGCATCCTACAATGAGCAGTTCTTC. Translation gives CASSSGLASYNEQFF.

As regards this clone: Other DNA sequences in the same sample also yield this CDR3. This chain joins TRBV5-1 and TRBJ2-3, with D uncertain. Germline V gives CDR1 SGHRS, CDR2 YFSETQ. V was shortened by 0 bases and J by 1 base, with 6 bases between the two germline ends. This CDR3 region has 14 residues. The DNA for the CDR3 is TGCGCCAGCAGCTTGGCCTCTGGCACAGATACGCAGTATTTT. Its protein product is CASSLASGTDTQYF.

The CDR3 bases are TGTGCCAGCAGCCGAGCCCGGGACACAACTAATGAAAAACTGTTTTTT. Residues: CASSRARDTTNEKLFF. This chain uses TRBV7-9 with TRBJ1-4, with D possibly TRBD1 on 6 matching bases. CDR3 length: 16 amino acids. Trimming cost V 5 bases and J 0 bases, with 13 bases left between them. CDR1 is SEHNR and CDR2 is FQNEAQ in the germline V gene (reference sequence).

The chain is built from TRBV12-3 or TRBV12-4 and TRBJ2-4; D is perhaps TRBD2 (7 bases). The CDR3 consists of 13 residues. V lost 0 bases and J lost 11, with 11 bases in between. CDR3 nucleotide sequence: TGTGCCAGCAGTTTAGCGTGGGAGGGGGTTCAGTACTTC. Translated: CASSLAWEGVQYF.

This chain joins TRBV6-2 or TRBV6-3 and TRBJ1-6; the match to TRBD1 covers 8 bases. The CDR3 totals 14 residues. Looked up from germline, CDR1 is MNHEY and CDR2 is SVGEGT. Germline trimming cut 6 bases from V and 7 bases from J; bases unmatched to any gene: 5. CDR3 sequence reads: CASSFRTGNSPLHF. The CDR3 DNA follows: TGTGCCAGCAGCTTCAGGACAGGGAATTCACCCCTCCACTTT.

V is TRBV29-1 and J is TRBJ1-2; D not resolved. With 4 bases removed from V and 4 bases from J, the gap between germline ends came to 13 bases. This CDR3 has 13 amino acids. Germline assignment: CDR1 SQVTM and CDR2 ANQGSEA. In DNA, the CDR3 is TGCAGCGTTGCTAGGTCCTCGGGCTATGGCTACACCTTC. This translates into CSVARSSGYGYTF.

The chain is built from TRBV23-1 and TRBJ1-1; D unresolved. TRBV23-1 is an ORF, and what it does is uncertain. The CDR3 has 13 amino acids. The ends were cut back, 7 bases at V and 1 base at J, with 10 bases in the middle. CDR3 nucleotides: TGCGCCAGCACCGGGGATAAGAACACTGAAGCTTTCTTT. It is translated as CASTGDKNTEAFF.

The chain recombines TRBV19 with TRBJ2-1; 13 bases agree with TRBD2. J was trimmed by 4 bases and V by 9 bases; bases with no gene match: 9. The germline V gene has CDR1 LNHDA and CDR2 SQIVND (reference sequence). CDR3 length equals 16 residues. The DNA of the CDR3 is TGTGCCAGCAAGGGACTAGCGGGACCCTTATACAATGAGCAGTTCTTC. This gives the protein CASKGLAGPLYNEQFF.

The chain links TRBV19 to TRBJ1-6; a possible D gene is TRBD1 (6 bases). The CDR3 contains 20 residues. Per germline, CDR1 LNHDA and CDR2 SQIVND (reference sequence). Trimming took 5 bases from V and 0 from J, leaving 23 bases between them. DNA of the CDR3: TGTGCCAGTAGTTCCGCCCGCGTTACAGGGACCGGCTCCTATAATTCACCCCTCCACTTT. It yields the protein CASSSARVTGTGSYNSPLHF.

Note on this clone: The junction departs from germline at one end; a sequencing error may be responsible. The chain couples TRBV5-5 to TRBJ1-6, with D perhaps TRBD1 (5 bases). This CDR3 spans 12 amino acids. Germline assignment: CDR1 SGHKS and CDR2 YYEKEE (reference sequence). DNA of the CDR3: TGTGCCAGCAGCACCTGGGGCGGAGGGGACCTTTTT. Translation: CASSTWGGGDLF.

This chain uses TRBV7-6 with TRBJ1-6, with 8 bases lining up with TRBD1. The CDR3 contains 15 residues. J was trimmed by 7 bases and V by 2 bases; bases with no gene match: 4. Germline assignment: CDR1 SGHVS and CDR2 FNYEAQ. CDR3 nucleotide sequence: TGTGCCAGCAGCTTACAGGGGGCACTGAATTCACCCCTCCACTTT. Encoded protein: CASSLQGALNSPLHF.

This chain joins TRBV6-5 and TRBJ2-1; D not certain. Germline V CDR1 and CDR2: MNHEY, SVGAGI. The V and J ends lost 5 bases and 4 bases respectively, with 15 bases between them. The CDR3 has 15 amino acids. Here the CDR3 DNA reads TGTGCCAGCAGTCAACATCAGGCCTCATACAATGAGCAGTTCTTC. It encodes CASSQHQASYNEQFF.

V and J are TRBV20-1 and TRBJ1-2; D perhaps matches TRBD1 (5 bases). The CDR3 runs 13 residues. CDR1 is DFQATT, CDR2 SNEGSKA, per germline (reference sequence). Trimming took off 6 bases at V and 7 bases at J, with 18 bases between the two ends. CDR3 nucleotides: TGCAGTGCCAGTGCGGGGGAGGGCGGTGGCTACACCTTC. Its protein is CSASAGEGGGYTF.

This chain's CDR3 is CASSYKGAGEQYF. DNA for the CDR3: TGTGCCAGCAGTTATAAGGGGGCAGGTGAGCAGTACTTC. The V gene is TRBV6-5, the J gene TRBJ2-7, with 7 nucleotides matching TRBD1. Germline V gene sequence: CDR1 MNHEY, CDR2 SVGAGI. CDR3 length: 13 amino acids. The V and J ends lost 3 bases and 7 bases, in that order; junction bases with no gene match: 6.

The chain uses TRBV28 and TRBJ1-2; a possible D gene is TRBD1 (6 bases). The ends were cut back, 6 bases at V and 0 bases at J, with 11 bases in the middle. This CDR3 contains 14 residues. CDR1 is MDHEN, CDR2 SYDVKM, per germline. The DNA of the CDR3 is TGTGCCAGCAGGGGGGCTGGAGCTAACTATGGCTACACCTTC. Translation: CASRGAGANYGYTF.

As for this clone: The junction departs from the called germline gene at one end, perhaps through a read error. V gene TRBV13 combines with J gene TRBJ1-5, with D uncertain. This CDR3 has 15 residues. Germline V lookup: CDR1 PRHDT, CDR2 FYEKMQ (reference sequence). CDR3 DNA: TGTGCCAGCAGCCTAGGACCACTTAGGAGTCAGCCCCAGCATTTT. It specifies CASSLGPLRSQPQHF.

The rearrangement links TRBV28 to TRBJ1-2; tentative D call: TRBD1 (5 bases). From germline, CDR1 is MDHEN and CDR2 SYDVKM. The CDR3 has 13 amino acids. V was shortened by 3 bases and J by 6 bases, with 11 bases between the two germline ends. The CDR3 nucleotides read TGTGCCAGCAGTTTCGGGGGGTGGGATGGCTACACCTTC. It yields the protein CASSFGGWDGYTF.

This chain connects TRBV7-3 to TRBJ2-1; the D gene is possibly TRBD2 (6 bases). V shed 5 bases and J shed 7 bases, with 9 bases lying between them. The CDR3 loop spans 12 amino acids. Per germline, CDR1 SGHTA and CDR2 FQGTGA. In DNA, the CDR3 is TGTGCCAGCAGCCCCGGGGGAAATGAGCAGTTCTTC. As protein: CASSPGGNEQFF.